The next 23 T cell receptor beta chains were all read from a single sample in a study of response to subunit inactivated influenza vaccine. A single record per CDR3 protein comes from TCRdb applying MiXCR to the RT-PCR reads. The repertoire consists of about 570,000 distinct CDR3 sequences, with 11% occurring once and the leading ten covering 11%. These data were also reused for a study on T cells expressing NK-cell markers. That study reports: UMIs accompanied the 5'RACE template switching by which TCR beta cDNA was made.

The material was PBMCs from blood, obtained on the day of vaccination. The receptor set was obtained from a man in his forties or fifties who received an inactivated influenza vaccine.

The table lists this clonotype with a few counts. The J gene is TRBJ2-5, the V gene TRBV2; the D gene could be TRBD1 or TRBD2 (5 bases each). The V and J ends lost 10 bases and 1 base respectively, with 13 bases between them. Germline V gives CDR1 SNHLY, CDR2 FYNNEI. This CDR3 has 13 amino acids. The CDR3 spells CATDRDGQETQYF. Written as DNA, the CDR3 is TGTGCCACCGACCGGGACGGCCAAGAGACCCAGTACTTC.

This clonotype was observed a few times. The chain links TRBV11-2 to TRBJ2-3, with 8 bases fitting TRBD1. V shed 5 bases, J shed 0 bases, and the junction held 7 bases outside the gene matches. Germline V lookup: CDR1 SGHAT, CDR2 FQNNGV. CDR3 size: 16 residues. The CDR3 reads CASSTPGGPSTDTQYF. The CDR3 nucleotides are TGTGCCAGCAGCACCCCAGGGGGCCCAAGCACAGATACGCAGTATTTT.

CDR3 sequence (DNA): TGCGCCAGCAGCCCCCGGGACAGGATCACCGGGGAGCTGTTTTTT. Translating it yields CASSPRDRITGELFF. J is TRBJ2-2 and V is TRBV5-1, with TRBD1 identical over 8 bases. Germline CDR1 and CDR2: SGHRS and YFSETQ. The CDR3 totals 15 residues. V lost 4 bases and J lost 4; bases outside the gene matches: 6.

This clonotype was detected ten times or more. This rearrangement joins TRBV28 to TRBJ2-7; the D call may be TRBD1 or TRBD2 (5 bases each). This CDR3 comprises 14 residues. The ends were cut back, 8 bases at V and 1 base at J, with 15 bases in the middle. CDR1 is MDHEN and CDR2 is SYDVKM in the germline V gene. The CDR3 DNA reads as TGTGCCAGCGTATCGCCAGGGAGATCCTACGAGCAGTACTTC. Protein sequence: CASVSPGRSYEQYF.

This chain uses TRBV27 with TRBJ2-5, with 9 bases matching TRBD1. The V segment lost 6 bases and the J segment 7 bases; nucleotides outside the gene matches: 6. The CDR3 loop spans 13 amino acids. CDR1 is MNHEY, CDR2 SMNVEV, per germline (reference sequence). The CDR3 is CASRLQGAGTQYF. The CDR3 region has the DNA TGTGCCAGCAGACTACAGGGGGCTGGGACCCAGTACTTC.

This chain uses TRBV24-1 with TRBJ1-2, with TRBD1 as a possible D gene (6 bases). CDR1 is KGHDR and CDR2 is SFDVKD in the germline V gene. The CDR3 extends over 13 amino acids. With 7 bases removed from V and 0 bases from J, the gap between germline ends came to 8 bases. CDR3 residues: CATRPGANYGYTF. Here the CDR3 DNA reads TGTGCCACCAGACCAGGGGCTAACTATGGCTACACCTTC.

This clonotype was seen at least ten times. The V call is TRBV20-1, the J call TRBJ2-3; 7 bases agree with TRBD1. The CDR3 is 14 residues long. The germline V gene encodes CDR1 DFQATT and CDR2 SNEGSKA (reference sequence). J lost 4 bases, V lost 5 bases, and 9 bases had no gene match. CDR3 in amino acids: CSAPRGQSSDTQYF. In DNA form, the CDR3 reads TGCAGTGCTCCTCGGGGACAGTCCTCAGATACGCAGTATTTT.

The chain carries TRBV5-1 and TRBJ2-5; 7 bases are shared with TRBD1. The CDR3 totals 14 residues. The germline V gene has CDR1 SGHRS and CDR2 YFSETQ. V shed 3 bases, J shed 1 base, and the junction held 3 bases outside the gene matches. The CDR3 sequence: CASSYGTVQETQYF. CDR3 nucleotides: TGCGCCAGCAGCTACGGGACAGTCCAAGAGACCCAGTACTTC.

The chain combines TRBV7-7 with TRBJ2-1; TRBD1 is a possible D gene (7 bases). The CDR3 loop spans 15 amino acids. V lost 5 bases and J 9 bases, leaving 20 bases between the germline ends. CDR1 is SSHAT and CDR2 is FNYEAQ in the germline V gene (reference sequence). The CDR3 here is CASSTQTGFGGEQFF. CDR3 DNA sequence: TGTGCCAGCAGCACCCAGACAGGGTTCGGGGGTGAGCAGTTCTTC.

There are a few counts of this clonotype. The chain uses TRBV4-2 and TRBJ2-1; TRBD2 matches at 12 bases. The ends lost 4 bases at V and 8 bases at J; junction bases unmatched: 6. This CDR3 spans 15 amino acids. Germline V lookup: CDR1 LGHNA, CDR2 YNFKEQ. CDR3 amino acids: CASSPPSGGAHEQFF. CDR3 DNA sequence: TGTGCCAGCAGCCCCCCTAGCGGGGGGGCCCATGAGCAGTTCTTC.

This clonotype was detected a few times. The chain is built from TRBV6-2 or TRBV6-3 and TRBJ2-3, with 8 bases aligning to TRBD1. From germline, CDR1 is MNHEY and CDR2 SVGEGT. This CDR3 is built from 16 residues. V dropped 5 bases and J dropped 5; count of bases not matched to a gene: 12. The CDR3 DNA follows: TGTGCCAGCAGTCCTTTCGGACAGGGAACTCGAGATACGCAGTATTTT. Its protein product is CASSPFGQGTRDTQYF.

This clonotype was picked up a small number of times. CDR3 amino acids: CAISELLAGGYNEQFF. The CDR3 DNA follows: TGTGCCATCAGTGAGCTCCTAGCGGGAGGGTACAATGAGCAGTTCTTC. The chain employs TRBV10-3 and TRBJ2-1; the match to TRBD2 covers 12 bases. CDR1 ENHRY and CDR2 SYGVKD come from the germline V gene. The CDR3 spans 16 residues. The junction had 3 bases not matched to a gene; V was cut back by 2 bases and J by 4 bases.

This clonotype has at least ten counts. This sequence joins TRBV12-3 or TRBV12-4 and TRBJ2-7, with TRBD2 matching 10 bases. The length of the CDR3 is 16 residues. V trimming: 3 bases; J trimming: 4 bases; junction bases outside the gene matches: 9. The CDR3 DNA reads TGTGCCAGCAGTTTCTCCAGCGGGGGGGCAGTTTACGAGCAGTACTTC. Translating gives CASSFSSGGAVYEQYF.

The CDR3 coding sequence is TGTGCCAGCAGCTCCGGGACTAGGGGGAGCACAGATACGCAGTATTTT. Translation gives CASSSGTRGSTDTQYF. V gene TRBV7-9 combines with J gene TRBJ2-3; 8 bases agree with TRBD2. Germline V CDR1 and CDR2: SEHNR, FQNEAQ (reference sequence). CDR3 length: 16 residues. V lost 4 bases and J lost 0; bases outside the gene matches: 6.

This clonotype was seen at least ten times. CDR3 nucleotides: TGTGCCAGCAGTTACTACGGGCCTTACAATGAGCAGTTCTTC. Amino acid sequence: CASSYYGPYNEQFF. The chain uses TRBV6-5 and TRBJ2-1; D remains unclear. Trimming stripped 1 base from V and 4 bases from J, with 8 bases between. Germline V lookup: CDR1 MNHEY, CDR2 SVGAGI. The CDR3 totals 14 residues.

CDR3 nucleotides: TGCAGTGCCGGTCGGACAGGGAACAGCGAGCAGTACTTC. It codes for CSAGRTGNSEQYF. This sequence joins TRBV20-1 and TRBJ2-7; 8 bases match TRBD1. Trimming removed 6 bases from V and 6 bases from J; junction bases left unmatched: 10. CDR1 and CDR2 from the germline V gene are DFQATT and SNEGSKA (reference sequence). The CDR3 is 13 residues long.

This rearrangement joins TRBV11-2 to TRBJ2-5; D not certain. This CDR3 region has 14 residues. The V gene lost 8 bases and the J gene lost 5 bases, with 18 bases spanning the gap. Germline-derived CDR1 and CDR2 are SGHAT and FQNNGV. In DNA form, the CDR3 reads TGTGCCAGCGTTAGCTTAGGAAGTCTGGAGACCCAGTACTTC. Translating it yields CASVSLGSLETQYF.

This clonotype was seen more than once but under ten times. The chain links TRBV19 to TRBJ1-1, with a weak D call TRBD1 (6 bases). CDR1 and CDR2 (germline): LNHDA, SQIVND (reference sequence). The CDR3 length is 16 residues. The V end lost 6 bases, the J end lost 1 base, and 18 bases lay between the germline ends. The CDR3 reads CASSPGQIRRNTEAFF. DNA for the CDR3: TGTGCCAGTAGCCCCGGACAGATAAGGAGGAACACTGAAGCTTTCTTT.

The chain employs TRBV7-2 and TRBJ2-5; the D is unclear. The CDR3 has 12 amino acids. V was pared by 8 bases and J by 2 bases, with 9 bases between. CDR1 SGHTA and CDR2 FQGNSA come from the germline V gene. The CDR3 coding sequence is TGTGCCAGCCAGAGGCCTCAAGAGACCCAGTACTTC. Its translation is CASQRPQETQYF.

The rearrangement links TRBV25-1 to TRBJ1-3; TRBD1 matches at 7 bases. This CDR3 contains 14 residues. V shed 3 bases, J shed 3 bases, and the junction held 2 bases outside the gene matches. The germline gives CDR1 MGHDK, CDR2 SYGVNS. CDR3 nucleotides: TGTGCCAGCAGTGATTGGGACAGTGGAAACACCATATATTTT. Translated, it gives CASSDWDSGNTIYF.

This clonotype turned up a few times. The genes are TRBV12-3 or TRBV12-4 and TRBJ2-1; D is undetermined. Trimming shortened V by 1 base and J by 1 base, and 14 bases separated the two germline ends. The CDR3 extends over 17 amino acids. The CDR3 DNA sequence: TGTGCCAGCAGTTTAGGGGTGGCCGCAACGTCCTACAATGAGCAGTTCTTC. Protein sequence: CASSLGVAATSYNEQFF.

This clonotype was observed a few times. The J gene is TRBJ1-4, the V gene TRBV12-3 or TRBV12-4; a weak D match, TRBD1 (6 bases). The length of the CDR3 is 14 residues. V gave up 7 bases and J gave up 0 bases, with 9 bases separating them. The CDR3 loop is CASTTGTTNEKLFF. In DNA, the CDR3 is TGTGCCAGCACCACAGGGACAACTAATGAAAAACTGTTTTTT.

This chain links TRBV28 with TRBJ2-7, with 8 nucleotides matching TRBD1. The CDR3 is made up of 16 amino acids. V trimming: 2 bases; J trimming: 3 bases; junction bases outside the gene matches: 9. Germline V gives CDR1 MDHEN, CDR2 SYDVKM. The CDR3 DNA is TGTGCCAGCAGTTTAACGGGGACAGGATTCTTCTACGAGCAGTACTTC. It codes for CASSLTGTGFFYEQYF.